A single sample gave rise to the 13 T cell receptor beta chains below, sequenced in a study of Ad26.COV2.S vaccination and SARS-CoV-2 variants. Stated treatment: roughly 18 received Ad26.COV2.S at low or high dose, single or two shots; 5 received placebo; per-sample allocation not given. Samples were taken on day 63 after the first vaccine or placebo injection. Using immunoSEQ multiplex PCR, the repertoire was profiled, and TCRdb retains in-frame clones only, with some absent. Seen here are roughly 380,000 clones, roughly 81% observed once, and the top ten hold approximately 3.5%. The specimen was peripheral blood, collected in a trial of Ad26.COV2.S vaccine versus placebo. The receptors originated from a person aged 18 to 65 who received the Ad26.COV2.S COVID-19 vaccine or a placebo.

The J gene is TRBJ2-2, the V gene TRBV19; TRBD1 matches 7 bases. J was trimmed by 5 bases and V by 4 bases; bases with no gene match: 1. Per the germline V gene, CDR1 is LNHDA and CDR2 is SQIVND (reference sequence). This CDR3 is built from 13 residues. Here the CDR3 reads CASSRQGTGELFF. The CDR3 DNA reads TGTGCCAGTAGTAGACAGGGAACCGGGGAGCTGTTTTTT.

The chain combines TRBV3-1 (or the pseudogene TRBV3-2) with TRBJ2-1; D could derive from TRBD1 or TRBD2 (5 bases each). The CDR3 has 12 residues. Between the trimmed V and J ends, which lost 4 bases and 10 bases, there was a span of 11 bases. The germline V gene encodes CDR1 LGHDT and CDR2 YNNKEL (reference sequence). The CDR3 DNA is TGTGCCAGCAGCCCGGGGACCGTGGAGCAGTTCTTC. Translation: CASSPGTVEQFF.

The J gene is TRBJ2-5, the V gene TRBV28, with D uncertain. V gave up 3 bases and J gave up 4 bases, with 9 bases separating them. CDR3 length: 13 amino acids. Germline V CDR1 and CDR2: MDHEN, SYDVKM. DNA of the CDR3: TGTGCCAGCAGTTTTGGGGTGGGAGAGACCCAGTACTTC. This translates into CASSFGVGETQYF.

This clone was seen once. A junction end diverges from the germline sequence, so it may reflect a read error. V gene TRBV28 combines with J gene TRBJ1-1; no reliable D call. This CDR3 has 10 residues. CDR1 is MDHEN, CDR2 SYDVKM, per germline. The CDR3 is CASSSLIWVF. CDR3 coding DNA: TGTGCCAGCAGTTCCCTTATCTGGGTTTTT.

This chain uses TRBV3-1 (or the pseudogene TRBV3-2) with TRBJ1-5, with D perhaps matching TRBD1 (5 bases). CDR1 is LGHDT, CDR2 YNNKEL, per germline (reference sequence). The CDR3 consists of 15 residues. V lost 2 bases and J lost 5, with 13 bases in between. The CDR3 spells CASSQMFGTHQPQHF. The DNA of the CDR3 is TGTGCCAGCAGCCAAATGTTTGGGACTCATCAGCCCCAGCATTTT.

The chain couples TRBV19 to TRBJ1-2, with 9 bases identical to TRBD1. Germline V CDR1 and CDR2: LNHDA, SQIVND (reference sequence). The CDR3 is 13 residues long. After removal of 9 bases from V and 3 bases from J, the junction contained 5 bases not matched to a gene. The CDR3 region has the DNA TGTGCCAGCGGGACAGGGCCCCACTATGGCTACACCTTC. Translation gives CASGTGPHYGYTF.

This chain joins TRBV27 and TRBJ1-4, with a tentative D call TRBD1 (6 bases). Germline CDR1 and CDR2: MNHEY and SMNVEV (reference sequence). The V and J ends lost 0 bases and 5 bases respectively, with 13 bases between them. The CDR3 has 16 residues. This CDR3 is CASSLSWGRGNEKLFF. The CDR3 DNA reads as TGTGCCAGCAGTTTATCTTGGGGCAGGGGAAATGAAAAACTGTTTTTT.

The rearrangement joins TRBV2 to TRBJ2-5, with 7 bases fitting TRBD1. Germline CDR1 is SNHLY and CDR2 is FYNNEI. V lost 6 bases to trimming and J lost 2 bases; unmatched junction nucleotides: 9. The length of the CDR3 is 15 residues. The DNA for the CDR3 is TGTGCCAGCAGGGGGACAGATTCGCCTCAAGAGACCCAGTACTTC. It encodes CASRGTDSPQETQYF.

This sequence joins TRBV5-1 and TRBJ1-1; D possibly corresponds to TRBD1 (5 bases). This CDR3 comprises 14 residues. CDR1 is SGHRS and CDR2 is YFSETQ in the germline V gene. The ends were cut back, 4 bases at V and 0 bases at J, with 10 bases in the middle. CDR3 region: CASSEQDMNTEAFF. CDR3 coding DNA: TGCGCCAGCAGCGAACAGGACATGAACACTGAAGCTTTCTTT.

The genes are TRBV15 and TRBJ2-5, with D perhaps TRBD1 or TRBD2 (6 bases each). The ends were cut back, 3 bases at V and 3 bases at J, with 17 bases in the middle. This CDR3 contains 16 residues. Germline V gene lookup returns CDR1 LNHNV and CDR2 YYDKDF (reference sequence). CDR3 DNA sequence: TGTGCCACCAGCAGGGGGGGCGGGATTAGGGAAGAGACCCAGTACTTC. It encodes CATSRGGGIREETQYF.

This clone was observed a single time. The chain combines TRBV19 with TRBJ1-5; D is uncertain. Germline CDR1 LNHDA, CDR2 SQIVND (reference sequence). The CDR3 sequence is 12 residues long. The germline V and J ends were trimmed by 4 bases and 3 bases, with 4 bases remaining between them. DNA of the CDR3: TGTGCCAGTAGTAGCCACAATCAGCCCCAGCATTTT. Its protein is CASSSHNQPQHF.

The chain carries TRBV7-9 and TRBJ2-2, with 11 bases identical to TRBD2. The CDR3 is 17 residues long. Germline trimming cut 8 bases from V and 5 bases from J; bases unmatched to any gene: 13. Germline V lookup: CDR1 SEHNR, CDR2 FQNEAQ (reference sequence). The CDR3: CASLPKPGLAETGELFF. The CDR3 nucleotides are TGTGCCAGCTTGCCCAAGCCGGGACTAGCGGAAACCGGGGAGCTGTTTTTT. Supplemented by reference TRBV7-9 and TRBJ2-2, the full variable domain reads DTGVSQNPRHKITKRGQNVTFRCDPISEHNRLYWYRQTLGQGPEFLTYFQNEAQLEKSRLLSDRFSAERPKGSFSTLEIQRTEQGDSAMYLCASLPKPGLAETGELFFGEGSRLTVL.

J is TRBJ2-7 and V is TRBV7-2; no reliable D call. Germline lookup yields CDR1 SGHTA and CDR2 FQGNSA. Trimming pared 2 bases from V and 2 bases from J, leaving 10 bases between. The CDR3 extends over 14 amino acids. CDR3 sequence reads: CASSLRGAAYEQYF. The DNA of the CDR3 is TGTGCCAGCAGCTTACGTGGCGCCGCCTACGAGCAGTACTTC.